This T cell receptor (delta chain) was observed in a study of Vδ1+ human thymocytes. General study points: Thymic TRG and TRD repertoires appeared highly polyclonal, with Gaussian CDR3 length distributions.

CDR1 TSWWSYY and CDR2 QGS come from the germline V gene. Trimming at V came to 3 bases and at J to 0 bases, leaving 23 bases not matched to a gene. The CDR3 extends over 22 amino acids. Sequences come from RNA converted to cDNA by reverse transcription. Pooled V-gene forward primers with one constant-region reverse primer generated the CDR3 amplicons by multiplex PCR. TCRdb reanalyzed the multiplex PCR reads using CATT. The sample yields under 30,000 delta-chain clones, nearly 7.5% seen once. This clone was seen only a few times. Antigen: not known. The sequenced sample consisted of Vdelta1+ gamma-delta thymocytes from the thymus. Subset given: FACS-sorted CD3+ TCRalphabeta- TCRVdelta1+ TCRVdelta2- thymocytes. The chain uses TRDV1 and TRDJ1; the match to TRDD2 covers 9 bases. This TCR was sampled from a girl less than two years old who had congenital heart surgery. The CDR3 bases are TGTGCTCTTGGGGACCTCCCGCCTTCCTACGTTGTCTTTAGGGGAAACACCGATAAACTCATCTTT. This encodes CALGDLPPSYVVFRGNTDKLIF.